Shown below are 8 T cell receptor beta chains from a single sample sequenced in a study of blood T cell repertoires in COVID-19. TCRdb's table, derived via immunoSEQ multiplex PCR, lists solely in-frame clones and lacks some. The table lists hundreds of thousands of clones, roughly 90% of them singletons. Sequences were obtained from peripheral blood. The receptor source for this set is a man aged 18 to 30 with active or convalescent COVID-19.

This chain connects TRBV29-1 to TRBJ2-7, with TRBD1 identical over 11 bases. Germline V CDR1 and CDR2: SQVTM, ANQGSEA. V was pared by 6 bases and J by 1 base, with 5 bases of the junction left unmatched. The length of the CDR3 is 14 residues. The chain's CDR3 is CSVRGTGGSYEQYF. The CDR3 coding sequence is TGCAGCGTCAGGGGGACAGGGGGGTCCTACGAGCAGTACTTC.

V usage is TRBV6-2 or TRBV6-3 and J usage is TRBJ1-5, with 8 positions matching TRBD1. V dropped 6 bases and J dropped 5; count of bases not matched to a gene: 3. The V gene's germline CDR1 is MNHEY and CDR2 SVGEGT. The CDR3 has 13 amino acids. The DNA of the CDR3 is TGTGCCAGCAGCGGACAGGGATATCAGCCCCAGCATTTT. Its translation is CASSGQGYQPQHF.

This chain joins TRBV13 and TRBJ2-2, with 7 bases lining up with TRBD2. CDR3 length: 15 amino acids. In germline, CDR1 is PRHDT, CDR2 FYEKMQ (reference sequence). V was pared by 5 bases and J by 1 base, with 4 bases of the junction left unmatched. CDR3 nucleotide sequence: TGTGCCAGCAGCCCGGGACTAATGAACACCGGGGAGCTGTTTTTT. This translates into CASSPGLMNTGELFF.

The rearrangement joins TRBV6-4 to TRBJ2-2; 7 bases align to TRBD2. CDR3 length: 15 amino acids. V shed 5 bases, J shed 2 bases, and the junction held 5 bases outside the gene matches. Germline loops: CDR1 MRHNA, CDR2 SNTAGT. CDR3 DNA sequence: TGTGCCAGCAGTAACGGGGGGATTAACACCGGGGAGCTGTTTTTT. Translation: CASSNGGINTGELFF.

V and J are TRBV7-9 and TRBJ2-1; 10 bases are a match to TRBD2. V trimming: 5 bases; J trimming: 5 bases; junction bases outside the gene matches: 18. This CDR3 has 19 amino acids. Germline assignment: CDR1 SEHNR and CDR2 FQNEAQ (reference sequence). For the CDR3, the DNA is TGTGCCAGCAGCCTCATTATTTCAGCGGGGGGGCCCGAAAACAATGAGCAGTTCTTC. The encoded protein is CASSLIISAGGPENNEQFF.

The V call is TRBV29-1, the J call TRBJ1-2, with D perhaps TRBD1 (6 bases). Per the germline V gene, CDR1 is SQVTM and CDR2 is ANQGSEA. The CDR3 covers 13 residues. Trimming cost V 8 bases and J 3 bases, with 16 bases left between them. CDR3 sequence: CSSLLAGDYGYTF. DNA of the CDR3: TGCAGCTCCCTGTTAGCAGGGGACTATGGCTACACCTTC.

J is TRBJ1-5 and V is TRBV27; D is ambiguous. The germline CDR1 and CDR2 sequences are MNHEY and SMNVEV (reference sequence). This CDR3 has 15 amino acids. Trimming shortened V by 5 bases and J by 6 bases, and 17 bases separated the two germline ends. CDR3 sequence reads: CASSPREGWGQPQHF. Here the CDR3 DNA reads TGTGCCAGCAGTCCCCGGGAGGGATGGGGTCAGCCCCAGCATTTT.

This chain joins TRBV10-1 and TRBJ1-1, with unresolved D. The germline V gene encodes CDR1 WNHNN and CDR2 SYGVQD (reference sequence). The CDR3 consists of 13 residues. The ends were cut back, 7 bases at V and 0 bases at J, with 9 bases in the middle. The CDR3 nucleotides are TGCGCCAGCAAAACAGATATGAACACTGAAGCTTTCTTT. Amino acids: CASKTDMNTEAFF.